A selection of T cell receptor beta chains follows, all from one sample in a study of cytomegalovirus exposure and HLA in healthy donors. The table came from immunoSEQ multiplex PCR; TCRdb's copy has only in-frame clones and leaves some out. The sample includes 50,000 to 70,000 clones. Sequences were obtained from PBMCs. The source is a woman aged 18-29 years in good health and CMV-seronegative. The CDR3 runs from the conserved cysteine through the conserved F or W. D genes are given only for firm matches.

CDR3 length	D gene	V gene	J gene	CDR3 DNA	CDR3 protein
13	-	TRBV27	TRBJ1-1	TGTGCCAGCAGTTGGTCAAGAGGGACTGAAGCTTTCTTT	CASSWSRGTEAFF
14	-	TRBV5-1	TRBJ2-5	TGCGCCAGCAGCACCGGACAGATACAAGAGACCCAGTACTTC	CASSTGQIQETQYF
18	TRBD1	TRBV30	TRBJ1-1	TGTGCCTGGCTCCAGGGGGGACAGGGGGCCCGGCCCCACACTGAAGCTTTCTTT	CAWLQGGQGARPHTEAFF
15	TRBD1	TRBV28	TRBJ1-4	TGTGCCAGCAGTACCATTGGACAGGGGTATGAAAAACTGTTTTTT	CASSTIGQGYEKLFF
14	-	TRBV7-3	TRBJ1-2	TGTGCCAGCAGCCTCCCCGCGGGCCCCCGGGGCTACACCTTC	CASSLPAGPRGYTF
12	TRBD2	TRBV6-6	TRBJ2-7	TGTGCCATATCTAGCGGCGCCTACGAGCAGTACTTC	CAISSGAYEQYF
13	-	TRBV25-1	TRBJ1-2	TGTGCCAGCACTACAGGGAACTTTGATGGCTACACCTTC	CASTTGNFDGYTF
15	-	TRBV19	TRBJ2-1	TGTGCCAGTAGTATCCTGATGAGCGAGTACAATGAGCAGTTCTTC	CASSILMSEYNEQFF
15	TRBD2	TRBV6-1	TRBJ2-3	TGTGCCAGCAGTGGGGATAGCGGGAGTGCAGATACGCAGTATTTT	CASSGDSGSADTQYF
20	TRBD2	TRBV4-2	TRBJ2-5	TGTGCCAGCAGCCAAGAAACGGCGGGAGGGAGGATAACCCAACAAGAGACCCAGTACTTC	CASSQETAGGRITQQETQYF
15	-	TRBV28	TRBJ1-1	TGTGCCAGCAGTCCCCCCCCAGGGATGAACACTGAAGCTTTCTTT	CASSPPPGMNTEAFF
15	TRBD1	TRBV6-5	TRBJ1-2	TGTGCCAGCAGATATCAGGGACAGGGAATCTTGGGCTACACCTTC	CASRYQGQGILGYTF
14	-	TRBV4-1	TRBJ2-7	TGCGCCAGCAGCCAGGCGGACAGTTACTACGAGCAGTACTTC	CASSQADSYYEQYF
13	-	TRBV7-3	TRBJ1-1	TGTGCCAGCAGCCGGGGTTGGGGCACTGAAGCTTTCTTT	CASSRGWGTEAFF
14	TRBD1	TRBV19	TRBJ2-1	TGTGCCAGTAGTTGGGGGGACAGGGCCAATGAGCAGTTCTTC	CASSWGDRANEQFF
14	TRBD1	TRBV2	TRBJ1-5	TGTGCCAGCAGTGCGACAGGGGGAGATCAGCCCCAGCATTTT	CASSATGGDQPQHF
13	-	TRBV4-1	TRBJ1-5	TGCGCCAGCAGCCAAGGGGCTGATCAGCCCCAGCATTTT	CASSQGADQPQHF
16	-	TRBV25-1	TRBJ1-1	TGTGCCAGCAGTGAATTCGGATCGGGAAGCGGACCTGAAGCTTTCTTT	CASSEFGSGSGPEAFF
11	-	TRBV10-2	TRBJ1-1	TGCGCCAGCAAAGGAGGAACTGAAGCTTTCTTT	CASKGGTEAFF
18	TRBD2	TRBV5-1	TRBJ2-3	TGCGCCAGCAGCATCTCCCCACTAGCGGGAGGGTGGACAGATACGCAGTATTTT	CASSISPLAGGWTDTQYF
15	-	TRBV27	TRBJ2-5	TGTGCCAGCAGTTTAGATCTTCGGACTTCAGAGACCCAGTACTTC	CASSLDLRTSETQYF
13	-	TRBV9	TRBJ2-3	TGTGCCAGCAGCGGCGATGTCCCAGATACGCAGTATTTT	CASSGDVPDTQYF
14	-	TRBV30	TRBJ1-2	TGTGCCTGGAGTTTCCGGGACAAGGACTATGGCTACACCTTC	CAWSFRDKDYGYTF
15	TRBD2	TRBV6-5	TRBJ2-3	TGTGCCAGCAGTTCACTAGCGGGGGGGAGAGATACGCAGTATTTT	CASSSLAGGRDTQYF
12	-	TRBV5-1	TRBJ2-1	TGCGCCAGCAGCTTGGCCACGGGTGAGCAGTTCTTC	CASSLATGEQFF
13	-	TRBV6-4	TRBJ2-3	TGTGCCAGCAGTGCGAGCGGCACAGATACGCAGTATTTT	CASSASGTDTQYF
15	TRBD1	TRBV11-2	TRBJ1-1	TGTGCCAGCAGCTTGGTCCTACAGGGGGGTACTGAAGCTTTCTTT	CASSLVLQGGTEAFF
19	-	TRBV19	TRBJ1-5	TGTGCCAGTAGTATAATCCAGGACCTCCTCGGGGGGAGCAATCAGCCCCAGCATTTT	CASSIIQDLLGGSNQPQHF
15	TRBD2	TRBV9	TRBJ2-7	TGTGCCAGCAGCCCAGGGATAGCGGGGTCCTACGAGCAGTACTTC	CASSPGIAGSYEQYF
12	-	TRBV2	TRBJ2-7	TGTGCCAGCAGGGAGACGGTCGCCGAGCAGTACTTC	CASRETVAEQYF
13	-	TRBV6-1	TRBJ2-7	TGTGCCAGCAGTGGAGGCAGCTCCTACGAGCAGTACTTC	CASSGGSSYEQYF
14	TRBD2	TRBV5-1	TRBJ2-3	TGCGCCAGCAGTGGCGGGGGACGAGCAGATACGCAGTATTTT	CASSGGGRADTQYF
14	-	TRBV27	TRBJ1-5	TGTGCCAGCAGTCCTCTAAATAGCAATCAGCCCCAGCATTTT	CASSPLNSNQPQHF